A single sample gave rise to the 25 T cell receptor beta chains below, sequenced in a study of naive and memory T cell subsets. Both TRBC1 and TRBC2 were covered by a beta constant-region primer of two equimolar oligonucleotides. Nested alpha and beta constant-region primers with the SP2 primer drove four PCR rounds on ligated cDNA. TCRdb used MiXCR to reprocess the UMI-ligation and nested PCR reads, holding one entry per CDR3 protein. The repertoire has 15,000 to 20,000 distinct CDR3 sequences, roughly 9% of them found once; the top ten carry roughly 23%. What was sequenced was central memory CD8+ T cells from blood. Source of these receptors: a human donor in good health.

In this sample, this clonotype turned up many times. The chain employs TRBV28 and TRBJ2-7; 10 bases are a match to TRBD1. Germline V CDR1 and CDR2: MDHEN, SYDVKM. There are 14 residues in the CDR3. Trimming took 3 bases from V and 5 from J; bases not matched to a gene: 4. The CDR3 sequence is CASSLTGGGNEQYF. CDR3 DNA: TGTGCCAGCAGTTTGACAGGGGGCGGGAACGAGCAGTACTTC.

To note about this clonotype: A much larger clone differs by one base, so this may be a read error. The chain employs TRBV15 and TRBJ2-5; no clear D. Per the germline V gene, CDR1 is LNHNV and CDR2 is YYDKDF (reference sequence). With 8 bases removed from V and 4 bases from J, the gap between germline ends came to 8 bases. The CDR3 covers 11 residues. In nucleotides, the CDR3 is TGTGCCACCCTTTGGGGAGAGACCCAGTACTTC. It translates to CATLWGETQYF.

At least ten counts were recorded for this clonotype. CDR3 sequence (DNA): TGTGCCAGCAGTTTAAACAGAAACTATGGCTACACCTTC. It yields the protein CASSLNRNYGYTF. The rearrangement uses TRBV12-3 or TRBV12-4 and TRBJ1-2; D gene uncertain. The CDR3 is 13 residues long. V was clipped by 2 bases and J by 2 bases, with 6 bases between them.

This clonotype turned up a few times. One junction end disagrees with the germline gene, perhaps due to a read error. This chain links TRBV20-1 with TRBJ1-6; no reliable D call. Per germline, CDR1 DFQATT and CDR2 SNEGSKA (reference sequence). The length of the CDR3 is 15 residues. CDR3 bases: TGCAGTGCTTTTTCAGTGTCGCAACCCAATTCACCTCTCCACTTT. Its protein product is CSAFSVSQPNSPLHF.

This clonotype was seen a few times. J is TRBJ1-2 and V is TRBV4-3; 8 bases align to TRBD1. Germline CDR1 LGHNA, CDR2 YSLEER. The junction had 4 bases not matched to a gene; V was cut back by 3 bases and J by 4 bases. CDR3 length: 14 amino acids. In nucleotides, the CDR3 is TGCGCCAGCAGCCAGGACAGGGAGGGCTATGGCTACACCTTC. Protein product: CASSQDREGYGYTF.

Only a few counts were recorded for this clonotype. This sequence joins TRBV4-2 and TRBJ1-2; weak D call: TRBD1 (6 bases). From germline, CDR1 is LGHNA and CDR2 YNFKEQ. The CDR3 is made up of 15 amino acids. With 0 bases removed from V and 6 bases from J, the gap between germline ends came to 14 bases. The CDR3, as DNA: TGTGCCAGCAGCCAAGATACAGGGCGAAGGGATGGCTACACCTTC. Protein sequence: CASSQDTGRRDGYTF.

This clonotype was seen many times. This chain connects TRBV28 to TRBJ1-1; D not certain. This CDR3 has 13 residues. The V end lost 6 bases, the J end lost 6 bases, and 14 bases lay between the germline ends. Per germline, CDR1 MDHEN and CDR2 SYDVKM. The CDR3 sequence is CASSPGTAAEAFF. The CDR3 bases are TGTGCCAGCAGCCCCGGAACAGCCGCTGAAGCTTTCTTT.

The genes are TRBV28 and TRBJ1-2; D perhaps matches TRBD1 (5 bases). Germline values: CDR1 MDHEN, CDR2 SYDVKM. The ends were cut back, 3 bases at V and 5 bases at J, with 13 bases in the middle. The CDR3 is made up of 14 amino acids. The CDR3 sequence is CASSFSGAPYGYTF. CDR3 DNA sequence: TGTGCCAGCAGTTTCTCCGGGGCTCCTTATGGCTACACCTTC.

This clonotype is deemed medium-sized. The chain has TRBV7-9 and TRBJ2-1, with TRBD2 matching 13 bases. The CDR3 extends over 17 amino acids. Germline-derived CDR1 and CDR2 are SEHNR and FQNEAQ (reference sequence). J gave up 6 bases and V 5 bases, and 10 bases lay outside the gene matches. The CDR3: CASSRGGLAGNPNEQFF. Here the CDR3 DNA reads TGTGCCAGCAGCCGAGGGGGACTAGCGGGAAACCCCAATGAGCAGTTCTTC.

This clonotype was seen at least ten times. This chain uses TRBV4-2 with TRBJ2-1; 7 bases are a match to TRBD2. V was pared by 1 base and J by 8 bases, with 11 bases of the junction left unmatched. Germline CDR1 and CDR2: LGHNA and YNFKEQ. CDR3 length equals 16 residues. The CDR3 DNA is TGTGCCAGCAGCCAAGGTGAAGTGGGAGGGGTCGATGAGCAGTTCTTC. It specifies CASSQGEVGGVDEQFF.

The chain joins TRBV24-1 to TRBJ2-1; TRBD2 might be the D (6 bases). CDR1 KGHDR and CDR2 SFDVKD come from the germline V gene. CDR3 length: 11 amino acids. V was pared by 7 bases and J by 9 bases, with 9 bases between. The DNA for the CDR3 is TGTGCCACCAGATTCGGGGGTGAGCAGTTCTTC. It specifies CATRFGGEQFF.

Only a few counts were recorded for this clonotype. The chain is built from TRBV12-3 or TRBV12-4 and TRBJ1-1; no clear D gene. The CDR3 has 13 residues. V was trimmed by 6 bases and J by 1 base, leaving 9 bases between them. CDR3 nucleotides: TGTGCCAGCAGCGAAAGACAGAACACTGAAGCTTTCTTT. It yields the protein CASSERQNTEAFF.

The CDR3 spells CATSDQTEAFF. In DNA form, the CDR3 reads TGTGCCACCAGTGACCAGACTGAAGCTTTCTTT. The genes are TRBV24-1 and TRBJ1-1, with D unclear. The V gene lost 4 bases and the J gene lost 5 bases, with 4 bases spanning the gap. Per germline, CDR1 KGHDR and CDR2 SFDVKD. The CDR3 consists of 11 residues.

Only a few counts were recorded for this clonotype. V is TRBV20-1 and J is TRBJ1-3; D possibly corresponds to TRBD1 (5 bases). V was cut by 3 bases and J by 4 bases, with 7 bases left in between. CDR3 size: 12 residues. Germline lookup yields CDR1 DFQATT and CDR2 SNEGSKA (reference sequence). CDR3 sequence (DNA): TGCAGTGCTAGTACAGGCGGAAACACCATATATTTT. This gives the protein CSASTGGNTIYF.

This sequence joins TRBV6-2 or TRBV6-3 and TRBJ2-1; TRBD2 aligns across 8 bases. From germline, CDR1 is MNHEY and CDR2 SVGEGT. The CDR3 spans 16 residues. The V segment lost 2 bases and the J segment 1 base; nucleotides outside the gene matches: 4. The CDR3 sequence: CASSYPASGSYNEQFF. The CDR3 DNA reads as TGTGCCAGCAGTTACCCCGCTAGCGGGTCCTACAATGAGCAGTTCTTC.

This clonotype was observed a handful of times. The chain employs TRBV19 and TRBJ2-3; 11 nucleotides align to TRBD2. Trimming at V came to 8 bases and at J to 4 bases, leaving 8 bases not matched to a gene. In germline, CDR1 is LNHDA, CDR2 SQIVND (reference sequence). This CDR3 contains 15 residues. This CDR3 reads CASLPTSGAADTQYF. CDR3 in DNA: TGTGCCAGTCTTCCGACTAGCGGGGCCGCAGATACGCAGTATTTT.

By share of the sample, this clonotype is medium-sized. The chain carries TRBV20-1 and TRBJ2-1; D not certain. This CDR3 contains 14 residues. Per germline, CDR1 DFQATT and CDR2 SNEGSKA (reference sequence). V was clipped by 0 bases and J by 6 bases, with 12 bases between them. CDR3 residues: CSARDIGAVNEQFF. The CDR3 nucleotides are TGCAGTGCTAGAGATATCGGAGCCGTCAATGAGCAGTTCTTC.

By share, this clonotype counts as medium-sized (0.01 to 0.1%). The chain recombines TRBV13 with TRBJ2-3; possible D gene TRBD1, 6 bases. Germline values: CDR1 PRHDT, CDR2 FYEKMQ (reference sequence). The CDR3 length is 13 residues. V shed 9 bases and J shed 0 bases, with 10 bases lying between them. In nucleotides, the CDR3 is TGTGCCAGTTCGGGACATAGCACAGATACGCAGTATTTT. Translated, it gives CASSGHSTDTQYF.

This clonotype was counted many times. This chain connects TRBV6-2 or TRBV6-3 to TRBJ2-1; the D call may be TRBD1 or TRBD2 (6 bases each). The CDR3 consists of 13 residues. The germline V gene encodes CDR1 MNHEY and CDR2 SVGEGT. V was pared by 0 bases and J by 15 bases, with 15 bases between. The chain's CDR3 is CASSYSSGGRSFF. CDR3 nucleotides: TGTGCCAGCAGTTACTCGAGTGGGGGGCGATCGTTCTTC.

The chain uses TRBV9 and TRBJ2-7; TRBD1 might be the D (5 bases). The V and J ends lost 3 bases and 1 base respectively, with 11 bases between them. The CDR3 consists of 14 residues. Germline assignment: CDR1 SGDLS and CDR2 YYNGEE. Written as DNA, the CDR3 is TGTGCCAGCAGCGAGACAGCAATATCCTACGAGCAGTACTTC. Its protein product is CASSETAISYEQYF.

This clonotype qualifies as medium-sized. The J gene is TRBJ1-1, the V gene TRBV2; unclear D gene. This CDR3 is built from 13 residues. CDR1 is SNHLY, CDR2 FYNNEI, per germline. V lost 7 bases and J 4 bases, leaving 13 bases between the germline ends. CDR3 nucleotide sequence: TGTGCCAGCATCCAAGCTTGGGCCACTGAAGCTTTCTTT. Its translation: CASIQAWATEAFF.

The rearrangement links TRBV15 to TRBJ2-2, with 10 bases matching TRBD2. Germline values: CDR1 LNHNV, CDR2 YYDKDF (reference sequence). Unmatched junction bases numbered 5, after V lost 7 bases and J lost 6 bases. The CDR3 is 14 residues long. The CDR3 DNA sequence: TGTGCCACCACGAGCGGGAGGGCTTCCGGGGAGCTGTTTTTT. Its translation is CATTSGRASGELFF.

This clonotype occurred many times. This chain connects TRBV4-2 to TRBJ2-1; D is possibly TRBD2 (6 bases). V lost 0 bases and J lost 4, with 13 bases in between. CDR1 and CDR2 (germline): LGHNA, YNFKEQ. The CDR3 runs to 16 residues. This chain's CDR3 is CASSQDYGSAYNEQFF. The CDR3 DNA reads TGTGCCAGCAGCCAAGATTACGGGAGCGCTTACAATGAGCAGTTCTTC.

This clonotype was seen more than once but under ten times. The V call is TRBV5-6, the J call TRBJ2-7, with 9 bases that match TRBD1. The CDR3 extends over 16 amino acids. CDR1 is SGHDT and CDR2 is YYEEEE in the germline V gene. With 0 bases clipped from V and 5 bases from J, the junction kept 9 bases outside the gene matches. CDR3 amino acids: CASSLEFLQGAHEQYF. The CDR3 nucleotides are TGTGCCAGCAGCTTGGAATTTCTACAGGGGGCCCACGAGCAGTACTTC.

This clonotype was detected many times. V and J are TRBV28 and TRBJ2-1; D possibly corresponds to TRBD1 (6 bases). CDR1 is MDHEN, CDR2 SYDVKM, per germline. The CDR3 has 14 residues. V lost 6 bases to trimming and J lost 6 bases, with 15 bases between them. This CDR3 reads CASSGGGASNEQFF. CDR3 in DNA: TGTGCCAGCAGCGGTGGGGGCGCATCCAATGAGCAGTTCTTC. The full variable domain, rest sourced from reference TRBV28 and TRBJ2-1, is DVKVTQSSRYLVKRTGEKVFLECVQDMDHENMFWYRQDPGLGLRLIYFSYDVKMKEKGDIPEGYSVSREKKERFSLILESASTNQTSMYLCASSGGGASNEQFFGPGTRLTVL.